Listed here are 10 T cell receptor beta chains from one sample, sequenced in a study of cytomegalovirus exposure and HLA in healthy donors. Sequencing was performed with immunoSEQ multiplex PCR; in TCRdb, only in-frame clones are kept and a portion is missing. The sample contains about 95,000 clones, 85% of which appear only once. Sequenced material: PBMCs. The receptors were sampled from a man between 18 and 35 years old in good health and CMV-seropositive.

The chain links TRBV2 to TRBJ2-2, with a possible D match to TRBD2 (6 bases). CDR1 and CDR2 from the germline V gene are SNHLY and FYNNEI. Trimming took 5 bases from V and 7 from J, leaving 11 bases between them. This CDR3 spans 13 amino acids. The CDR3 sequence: CASSSQGGGELFF. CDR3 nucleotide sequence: TGTGCCAGCAGTAGTCAGGGAGGCGGGGAGCTGTTTTTT.

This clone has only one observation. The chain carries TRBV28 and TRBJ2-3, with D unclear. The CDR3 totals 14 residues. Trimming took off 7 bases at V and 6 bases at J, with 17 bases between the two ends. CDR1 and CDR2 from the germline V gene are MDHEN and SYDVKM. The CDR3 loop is CASTSTQTRDTQYF. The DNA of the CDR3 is TGTGCCAGCACATCAACGCAGACCAGGGATACGCAGTATTTT.

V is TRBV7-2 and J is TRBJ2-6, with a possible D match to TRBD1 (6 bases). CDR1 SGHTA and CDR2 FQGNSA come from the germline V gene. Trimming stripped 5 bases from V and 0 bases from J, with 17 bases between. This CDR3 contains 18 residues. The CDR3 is CASSTRMRGFSGANVLTF. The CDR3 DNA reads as TGTGCCAGCAGCACCCGTATGAGGGGGTTCTCTGGGGCCAACGTCCTGACTTTC.

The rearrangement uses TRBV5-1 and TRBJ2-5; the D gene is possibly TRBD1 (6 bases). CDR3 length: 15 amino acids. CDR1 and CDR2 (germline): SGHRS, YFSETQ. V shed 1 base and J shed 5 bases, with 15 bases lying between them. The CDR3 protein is CASSLRGQGLETQYF. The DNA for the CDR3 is TGCGCCAGCAGCTTGAGGGGACAAGGTTTGGAGACCCAGTACTTC.

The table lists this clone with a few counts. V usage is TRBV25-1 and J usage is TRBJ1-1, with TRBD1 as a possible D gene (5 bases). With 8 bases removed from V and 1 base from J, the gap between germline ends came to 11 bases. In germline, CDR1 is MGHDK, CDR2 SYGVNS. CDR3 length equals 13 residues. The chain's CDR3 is CASRGQSNTEAFF. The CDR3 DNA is TGTGCCAGCCGAGGACAATCGAACACTGAAGCTTTCTTT.

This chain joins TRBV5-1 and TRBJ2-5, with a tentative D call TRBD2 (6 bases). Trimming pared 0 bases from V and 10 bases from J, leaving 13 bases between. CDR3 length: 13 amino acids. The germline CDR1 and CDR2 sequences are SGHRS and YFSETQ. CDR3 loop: CASSLDPGEDQYF. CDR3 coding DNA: TGCGCCAGCAGCTTGGATCCTGGGGAGGACCAGTACTTC.

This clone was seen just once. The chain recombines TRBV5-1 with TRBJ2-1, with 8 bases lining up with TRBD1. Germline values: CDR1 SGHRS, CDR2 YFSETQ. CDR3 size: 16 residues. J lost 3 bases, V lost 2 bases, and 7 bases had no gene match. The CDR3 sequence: CASSLPGTGHYNEQFF. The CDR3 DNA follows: TGCGCCAGCAGCTTACCCGGGACAGGCCACTACAATGAGCAGTTCTTC. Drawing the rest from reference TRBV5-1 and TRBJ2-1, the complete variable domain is KAGVTQTPRYLIKTRGQQVTLSCSPISGHRSVSWYQQTPGQGLQFLFEYFSETQRNKGNFPGRFSGRQFSNSRSEMNVSTLELGDSALYLCASSLPGTGHYNEQFFGPGTRLTVL.

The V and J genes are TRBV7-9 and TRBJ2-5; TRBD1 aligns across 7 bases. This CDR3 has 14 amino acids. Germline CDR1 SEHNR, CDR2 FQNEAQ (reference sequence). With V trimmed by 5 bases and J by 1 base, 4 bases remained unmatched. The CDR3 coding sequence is TGTGCCAGCAGCCCTAACAGGGGCCAAGAGACCCAGTACTTC. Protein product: CASSPNRGQETQYF.

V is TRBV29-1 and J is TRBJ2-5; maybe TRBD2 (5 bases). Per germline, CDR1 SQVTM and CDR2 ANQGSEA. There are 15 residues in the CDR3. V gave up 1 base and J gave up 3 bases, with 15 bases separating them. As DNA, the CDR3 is TGCAGCGTTGAAGGCGCAGCGGCCAGCGAAGAGACCCAGTACTTC. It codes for CSVEGAAASEETQYF.

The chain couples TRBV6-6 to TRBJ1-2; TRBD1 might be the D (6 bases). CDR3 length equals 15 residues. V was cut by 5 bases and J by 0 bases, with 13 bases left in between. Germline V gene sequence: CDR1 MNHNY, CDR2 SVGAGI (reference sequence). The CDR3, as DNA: TGTGCCAGCAGTCCCGGACAGCAGACTAACTATGGCTACACCTTC. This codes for CASSPGQQTNYGYTF.